This TCR beta chain emerged from a study of regulatory dendritic cells for organ transplantation. Whole-study results and caveats: Memory CD8+ T cells were the most oligoclonal; naive cells were highly diverse.

Germline trimming cut 6 bases from V and 1 base from J; bases unmatched to any gene: 6. CDR1 KGHSH and CDR2 LQKENI come from the germline V gene. The CDR3 loop spans 16 amino acids. Assay: immunoSEQ multiplex PCR; the TCRdb copy retains only in-frame clones and omits some. The profile covers 26,000 or so clones, with approximately 78% appearing a single time and approximately 0.094% taken by the ten largest. Worth noting for this clone: The antigen remains unidentified.

Input material: naive CD4+ T cells from blood. Stated subset: CD45RA+ naive T cells. The chain links TRBV18 to TRBJ1-1, with 12 positions matching TRBD1. The sequence came from a human donor in good health. CDR3 nucleotide sequence: TGTGCCAGCTCTCCCGGGACAGGGGGCTGGAACACTGAAGCTTTCTTT. Protein sequence: CASSPGTGGWNTEAFF.